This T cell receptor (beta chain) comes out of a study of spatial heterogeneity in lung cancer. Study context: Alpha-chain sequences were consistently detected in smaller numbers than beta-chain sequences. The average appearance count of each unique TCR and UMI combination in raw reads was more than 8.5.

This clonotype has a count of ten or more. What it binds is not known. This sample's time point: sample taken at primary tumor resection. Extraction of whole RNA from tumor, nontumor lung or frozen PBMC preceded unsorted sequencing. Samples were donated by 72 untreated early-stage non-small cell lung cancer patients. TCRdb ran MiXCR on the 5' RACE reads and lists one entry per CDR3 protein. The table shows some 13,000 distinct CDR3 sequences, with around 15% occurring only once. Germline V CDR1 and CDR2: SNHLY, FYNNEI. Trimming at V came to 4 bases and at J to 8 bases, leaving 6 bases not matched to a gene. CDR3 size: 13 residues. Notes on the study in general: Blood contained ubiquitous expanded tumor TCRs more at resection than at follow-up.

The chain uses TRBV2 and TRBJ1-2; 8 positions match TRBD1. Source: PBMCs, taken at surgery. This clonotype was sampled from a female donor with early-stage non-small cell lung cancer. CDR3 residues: CASSVQGANGYTF. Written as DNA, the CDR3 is TGTGCCAGCAGTGTCCAGGGGGCGAACGGCTACACCTTC.